This entry lists 19 T cell receptor beta chains sequenced from one sample in a study of blood T cell repertoires in COVID-19. The repertoire was sequenced with immunoSEQ multiplex PCR; TCRdb's copy has only in-frame clones and lacks some. The sample records roughly 200,000 clones, 80% being singletons. Sequencing was performed on peripheral blood. The source of these receptors is a man between 65 and 85 years old with active or convalescent COVID-19.

V is TRBV6-5 and J is TRBJ1-5; TRBD1 aligns across 10 bases. The CDR3 extends over 15 amino acids. Per germline, CDR1 MNHEY and CDR2 SVGAGI. After removal of 2 bases from V and 7 bases from J, the junction contained 5 bases not matched to a gene. The CDR3 here is CASSYIGTGDQPQHF. As DNA, the CDR3 is TGTGCCAGCAGTTACATTGGGACAGGGGACCAGCCCCAGCATTTT.

This chain connects TRBV9 to TRBJ2-3; the D gene is possibly TRBD1 (5 bases). CDR1 and CDR2 (germline): SGDLS, YYNGEE. The V end lost 2 bases, the J end lost 0 bases, and 13 bases lay between the germline ends. The CDR3 is 16 amino acids. The CDR3 bases are TGTGCCAGCAGCGTGGCCAGGGCTTTTAGCACAGATACGCAGTATTTT. It codes for CASSVARAFSTDTQYF.

The rearrangement uses TRBV27 and TRBJ1-5; D is unclear. Germline loops: CDR1 MNHEY, CDR2 SMNVEV (reference sequence). CDR3 length equals 15 residues. With 5 bases removed from V and 3 bases from J, the gap between germline ends came to 14 bases. The CDR3 DNA sequence: TGTGCCAGCAGTAGACTCGGGTCCCCCAATCAGCCCCAGCATTTT. As protein: CASSRLGSPNQPQHF.

The chain recombines TRBV18 with TRBJ1-3; tentative D call: TRBD1 (5 bases). Germline loops: CDR1 KGHSH, CDR2 LQKENI. The V and J ends lost 2 bases and 0 bases respectively, with 11 bases between them. The CDR3 runs 16 residues. The CDR3 DNA reads as TGTGCCAGCTCACCATCCGGGACTGGCTCTGGAAACACCATATATTTT. It encodes CASSPSGTGSGNTIYF.

This chain connects TRBV19 to TRBJ2-5; 7 nucleotides line up with TRBD1. Germline V lookup: CDR1 LNHDA, CDR2 SQIVND (reference sequence). V lost 5 bases to trimming and J lost 2 bases; unmatched junction nucleotides: 2. The CDR3 is 13 residues long. The CDR3 protein is CASSRDRQETQYF. The DNA for the CDR3 is TGTGCCAGTAGTCGGGACAGACAAGAGACCCAGTACTTC.

The chain is built from TRBV9 and TRBJ2-1; D is unclear. Germline values: CDR1 SGDLS, CDR2 YYNGEE. Trimming cost V 1 base and J 4 bases, with 15 bases left between them. There are 16 residues in the CDR3. The CDR3 region is CASSVRLTNEYNEQFF. The CDR3 nucleotides read TGTGCCAGCAGCGTACGACTCACGAATGAATACAATGAGCAGTTCTTC.

CDR3 in amino acids: CASSPRSRENFYNEQFF. As DNA, the CDR3 is TGCGCCAGCAGCCCCCGTTCGCGGGAGAACTTTTACAATGAGCAGTTCTTC. The V call is TRBV5-1, the J call TRBJ2-1; TRBD2 matches 7 bases. This CDR3 is built from 17 residues. CDR1 and CDR2 (germline): SGHRS, YFSETQ. Trimming cost V 4 bases and J 4 bases; bases outside gene matches: 14.

This chain joins TRBV6-2 or TRBV6-3 and TRBJ1-1; a weak D match, TRBD1 (6 bases). The CDR3 length is 14 residues. CDR1 and CDR2 from the germline V gene are MNHEY and SVGEGT. Trimming stripped 4 bases from V and 6 bases from J, with 15 bases between. The CDR3 region is CASSWGGRGAEAFF. CDR3 sequence (DNA): TGTGCCAGCAGTTGGGGGGGGCGAGGCGCTGAAGCTTTCTTT.

The chain is built from TRBV30 and TRBJ1-1; 11 bases fit TRBD1. This CDR3 comprises 15 residues. Germline V gene sequence: CDR1 GTSNPN, CDR2 SVGIG (reference sequence). The CDR3 bases are TGTGCTACCATACCGGGACAGGGGGGGTTAACTGAAGCTTTCTTT. Its translation is CATIPGQGGLTEAFF.

This chain connects TRBV5-6 to TRBJ2-2; D gene unclear. The germline gives CDR1 SGHDT, CDR2 YYEEEE. V lost 0 bases and J lost 3, with 6 bases in between. CDR3 length: 14 residues. The CDR3 DNA reads TGTGCCAGCAGCTTGGACAGAGACACCGGGGAGCTGTTTTTT. Protein: CASSLDRDTGELFF.

This rearrangement joins TRBV7-9 to TRBJ2-5; 11 bases are a match to TRBD2. Per the germline V gene, CDR1 is SEHNR and CDR2 is FQNEAQ (reference sequence). With V trimmed by 1 base and J by 3 bases, 1 base remained unmatched. The CDR3 is made up of 15 amino acids. In DNA form, the CDR3 reads TGTGCCAGCAGCTTAGTGGGACTAGCGGAAGAGACCCAGTACTTC. This sequence encodes CASSLVGLAEETQYF.

This sequence joins TRBV6-1 and TRBJ1-1; 9 bases agree with TRBD1. CDR1 and CDR2 from the germline V gene are MNHNS and SASEGT. Trimming at V came to 3 bases and at J to 7 bases, leaving 9 bases not matched to a gene. The CDR3 length is 15 residues. The CDR3: CASSEKGQGLVEAFF. CDR3 bases: TGTGCCAGCAGTGAGAAAGGACAGGGGTTGGTTGAAGCTTTCTTT.

The V and J genes are TRBV30 and TRBJ1-2; D ambiguous. The CDR3 runs 13 residues. Germline V lookup: CDR1 GTSNPN, CDR2 SVGIG (reference sequence). V lost 0 bases and J lost 6, with 11 bases in between. CDR3 protein: CAWSVRLTNGYTF. The CDR3 DNA reads as TGTGCCTGGAGTGTAAGACTTACAAATGGCTACACCTTC.

V and J are TRBV5-6 and TRBJ1-2; weak D call: TRBD1 (5 bases). The V end lost 4 bases, the J end lost 8 bases, and 15 bases lay between the germline ends. The CDR3 has 13 residues. CDR1 is SGHDT, CDR2 YYEEEE, per germline. The CDR3 DNA reads TGTGCCAGCAGCCGCCCCGACAGTAACGGCTACACCTTC. Residues: CASSRPDSNGYTF.

The CDR3 region is CASRSQLTLHF. The CDR3 nucleotides are TGTGCCAGCAGGTCACAGCTCACCCTCCACTTT. The chain couples TRBV27 to TRBJ1-6; D call uncertain. Per germline, CDR1 MNHEY and CDR2 SMNVEV (reference sequence). The CDR3 loop spans 11 amino acids. With 6 bases removed from V and 14 bases from J, the gap between germline ends came to 11 bases.

J is TRBJ2-1 and V is TRBV10-2; D unresolved. This CDR3 spans 12 amino acids. CDR1 WSHSY and CDR2 SAAADI come from the germline V gene. V was clipped by 6 bases and J by 11 bases, with 14 bases between them. The CDR3, as DNA: TGCGCCAGCAGACCCGCGGCGAGGAAGCAGTTCTTC. Protein: CASRPAARKQFF.

This clone occurred a few times. The V and J genes are TRBV4-1 and TRBJ2-1; maybe TRBD2 (5 bases). Trimming removed 2 bases from V and 7 bases from J, with 15 bases in between. The CDR3 extends over 15 amino acids. Germline V gene data show CDR1 as MGHRA and CDR2 as YSYEKL. The CDR3 nucleotides are TGCGCCAGCAGCCAACTCGAGGACTTTTCAAATGAGCAGTTCTTC. Encoded protein: CASSQLEDFSNEQFF.

The CDR3 coding sequence is TGTGCCAGCAGCTTGGACAGCACTAATGAAAAACTGTTTTTT. This gives the protein CASSLDSTNEKLFF. The chain recombines TRBV5-4 with TRBJ1-4; D is uncertain. The germline gives CDR1 SGHNT, CDR2 YYREEE (reference sequence). V lost 0 bases to trimming and J lost 2 bases, with 5 bases between them. The length of the CDR3 is 14 residues.

This chain connects TRBV5-5 to TRBJ1-1; D is ambiguous. Between the trimmed V and J ends, which lost 4 bases and 5 bases, there was a span of 6 bases. The CDR3 runs to 11 residues. The germline gives CDR1 SGHKS, CDR2 YYEKEE (reference sequence). CDR3 DNA sequence: TGTGCCAGCAGCAGGAGGACTGAAGCTTTCTTT. Protein sequence: CASSRRTEAFF.